This T cell receptor beta chain stems from a study of T cell changes during pregnancy in multiple sclerosis (dated by TCRdb to between 2019 and 2020). Regarding the complete study: The study examined how the T cell repertoire changed over the course of pregnancy in women with multiple sclerosis.

To prepare the library, the immunoSEQ multiplex PCR assay was applied. TCRdb took this table from immuneACCESS and kept in-frame rearrangements with V and J called. Such tables lack part of the clones; where checked against another copy, unresolved V genes explain under half of the gap, and the rest is unexplained. Here the sample has under 75,000 clones; roughly 92% occur a single time. Approximately 3.3% of the sample rests with the top ten. In the case of this clone: Its antigen remains unidentified. Base qualities are not recorded, but no much larger clone differs from it by a single base.

The junction shows trimming of 6 bases on V and 0 bases on J, plus 15 bases between the germline ends. The CDR3 has 15 amino acids, counting the end cysteine and phenylalanine. Kept here is only the CDR3 DNA, which spans 45 bases and is read in frame from base 1. CDR1 and CDR2 are read off the germline V gene (reference sequence) as LNHDA and SQIVND. This TCR was sampled from a female donor with multiple sclerosis, enrolled in a pregnancy study. Recombination linked TRBV19 to TRBJ2-7; the best D guess is TRBD2, with 5 bases matching. The sequenced sample was CD8+ T cells from peripheral blood mononuclear cells, obtained in the second trimester of pregnancy. The nucleotides read TGTGCCAGTAGCTACAGCGGCGCGAGCTCCTACGAGCAGTACTTC. This gives the protein CASSYSGASSYEQYF.